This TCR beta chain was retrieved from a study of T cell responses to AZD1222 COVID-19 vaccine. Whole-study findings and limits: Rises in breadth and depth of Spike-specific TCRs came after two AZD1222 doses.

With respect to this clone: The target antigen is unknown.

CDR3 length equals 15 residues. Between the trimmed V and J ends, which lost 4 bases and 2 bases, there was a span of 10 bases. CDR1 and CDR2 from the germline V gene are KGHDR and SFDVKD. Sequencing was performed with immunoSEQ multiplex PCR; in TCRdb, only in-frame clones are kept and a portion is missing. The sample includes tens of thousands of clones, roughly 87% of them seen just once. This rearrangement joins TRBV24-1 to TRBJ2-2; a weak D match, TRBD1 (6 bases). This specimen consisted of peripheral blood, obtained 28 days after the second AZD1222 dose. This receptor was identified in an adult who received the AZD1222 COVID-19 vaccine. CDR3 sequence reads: CATSDYRENTGELFF. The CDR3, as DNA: TGTGCCACCAGTGACTACAGGGAAAACACCGGGGAGCTGTTTTTT.